This T cell receptor (beta chain) was obtained from a study of blood T cell repertoires in COVID-19. Germline V gene data show CDR1 as KGHSH and CDR2 as LQKENI. This CDR3 has 13 residues. The V gene end was trimmed by 3 bases and the J gene end by 5 bases; junction bases not matched to a gene: 2. Authors' methods: Nucleated cell counts were estimated from reference gene primer amplification. Sequencing was performed with immunoSEQ multiplex PCR; in TCRdb, only in-frame clones are kept and a portion is missing. That table supplies the V and J calls and clone size; D and trimming were determined from the DNA. The sample comprises 100,000 to 150,000 clones, about four fifths of which are singletons, and approximately 12% rests with the top ten. This clone occurred once.

Sequenced input: peripheral blood. This chain connects TRBV18 to TRBJ2-5, with TRBD2 identical over 8 bases. The clonotype comes from a man aged 55-75 years with acute or convalescent COVID-19. The CDR3, as DNA: TGTGCCAGCTCACCTCCGGGAGGGGAGACCCAGTACTTC. Protein: CASSPPGGETQYF.